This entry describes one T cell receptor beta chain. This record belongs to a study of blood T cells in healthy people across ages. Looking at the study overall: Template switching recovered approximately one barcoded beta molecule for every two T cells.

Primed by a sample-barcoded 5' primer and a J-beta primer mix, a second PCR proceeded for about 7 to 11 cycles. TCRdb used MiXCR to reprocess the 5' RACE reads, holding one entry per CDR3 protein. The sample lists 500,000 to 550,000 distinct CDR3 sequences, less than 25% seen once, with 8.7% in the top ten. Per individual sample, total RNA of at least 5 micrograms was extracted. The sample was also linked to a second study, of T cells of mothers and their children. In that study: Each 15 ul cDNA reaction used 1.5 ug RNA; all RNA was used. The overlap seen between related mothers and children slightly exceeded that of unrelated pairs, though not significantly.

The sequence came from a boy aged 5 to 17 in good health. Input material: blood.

CDR3 region: CASSWGARQAIEAFF. The CDR3 bases are TGCGCCAGCAGCTGGGGGGCTAGACAGGCCATTGAAGCTTTCTTT. The rearrangement uses TRBV5-1 and TRBJ1-1; maybe TRBD1 (6 bases). This CDR3 spans 15 amino acids. Germline V CDR1 and CDR2: SGHRS, YFSETQ. Trimming removed 3 bases from V and 7 bases from J, with 19 bases in between.